This T cell receptor (beta chain) was documented in a study of T cell clonotyping in hematopoietic cell transplantation. Study-wide points: After transplant, recipient diversity fell while pathologically expanded clonotypes grew through day 180. Few recipient clonotypes overlapped donors; over 95% were de novo at given depth.

Assay: immunoSEQ multiplex PCR; the TCRdb copy retains only in-frame clones and omits some. The sample holds about 16,000 clones; about 90% are singletons and the top ten take roughly 2.5%. Notes on this clone: Its antigen is as yet unknown.

This CDR3 region has 16 residues. Germline lookup yields CDR1 SGHRS and CDR2 YFSETQ. V lost 4 bases and J lost 1; bases outside the gene matches: 8. The rearrangement uses TRBV5-1 and TRBJ1-2, with 9 bases aligning to TRBD1. Sequencing was done on a sample of peripheral blood mononuclear cells. This TCR was recovered from a man aged 45-65 years in good health. Some clones in this sample may be carry-over from other donors' samples. The CDR3 region has the DNA TGCGCCAGCAGCCCGGACAGGGGCAGACGTAACTATGGCTACACCTTC. This codes for CASSPDRGRRNYGYTF.